Listed here is a single T cell receptor (beta chain). The CDR3 is made up of 19 amino acids. The germline gives CDR1 LNHDA, CDR2 SQIVND (reference sequence). J was trimmed by 1 base and V by 8 bases; bases with no gene match: 13. These data come from a study of technical replicates of blood from a handful of donors. Sequencing was performed with immunoSEQ multiplex PCR; in TCRdb, only in-frame clones are kept and a portion is missing. The sample lists 56,000 or so clones; approximately 92% were seen once. The TCR originated in a human donor in good health. Some clones in this sample may be carry-over from other donors' samples. This chain uses TRBV19 with TRBJ2-1; 14 nucleotides align to TRBD2. Sequenced material: PBMCs. The CDR3 nucleotides are TGTGCCAGTCCAACCCGGGGACTAGCGGGAGTTGGGTCCTACAATGAGCAGTTCTTC. Encoded protein: CASPTRGLAGVGSYNEQFF.